This T cell receptor beta chain was sequenced during a study of blood T cell repertoires in COVID-19. This CDR3 has 17 residues. Trimming stripped 2 bases from V and 3 bases from J, with 17 bases between. Germline values: CDR1 LGHNT, CDR2 FRNRAP. Using immunoSEQ multiplex PCR, the repertoire was profiled, and TCRdb retains in-frame clones only, with some absent. Found here are fewer than 600,000 clones, around 87% of them singletons; the top ten hold approximately 2%. Sequenced: PBMCs or T cells enriched from blood (not recorded which). The V and J genes are TRBV12-5 and TRBJ1-5; weak D call: TRBD1 (6 bases). This clonotype was obtained from a middle-aged woman who had recovered from COVID-19. The CDR3 sequence is CASGLPPGTTLNQPQHF. As DNA, the CDR3 is TGTGCTAGTGGTTTGCCACCTGGGACAACACTCAATCAGCCCCAGCATTTT.